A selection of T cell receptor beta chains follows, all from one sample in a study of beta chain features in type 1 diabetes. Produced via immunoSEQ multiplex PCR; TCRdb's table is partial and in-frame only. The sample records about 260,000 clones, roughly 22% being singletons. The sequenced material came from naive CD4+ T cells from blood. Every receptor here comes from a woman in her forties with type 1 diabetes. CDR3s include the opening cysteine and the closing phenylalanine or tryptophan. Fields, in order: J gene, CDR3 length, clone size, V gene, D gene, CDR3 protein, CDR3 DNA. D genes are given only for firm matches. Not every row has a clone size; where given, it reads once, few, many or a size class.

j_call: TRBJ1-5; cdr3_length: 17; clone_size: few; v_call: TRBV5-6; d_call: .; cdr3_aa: CASSFMGQSYSNQPQHF; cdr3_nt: TGTGCCAGCAGCTTCATGGGGCAGTCCTATAGCAATCAGCCCCAGCATTTT
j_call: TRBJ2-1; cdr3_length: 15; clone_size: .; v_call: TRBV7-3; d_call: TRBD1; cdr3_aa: CASSLFGQGSGEQFF; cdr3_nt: TGTGCCAGCAGCTTATTTGGACAGGGGTCGGGTGAGCAGTTCTTC
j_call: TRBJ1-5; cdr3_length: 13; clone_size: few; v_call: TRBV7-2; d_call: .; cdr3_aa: CASSLRGNQPQHF; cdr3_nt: TGTGCCAGCAGCTTACGGGGCAATCAGCCCCAGCATTTT
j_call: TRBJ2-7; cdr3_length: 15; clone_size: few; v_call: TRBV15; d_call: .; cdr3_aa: CATSRDPAGSYEQYF; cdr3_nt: TGTGCCACCAGCAGAGATCCGGCGGGGTCCTACGAGCAGTACTTC
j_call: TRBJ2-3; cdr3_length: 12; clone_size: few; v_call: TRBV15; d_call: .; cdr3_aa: CATSSSPDTQYF; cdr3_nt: TGTGCCACCTCTTCGTCCCCAGATACGCAGTATTTT
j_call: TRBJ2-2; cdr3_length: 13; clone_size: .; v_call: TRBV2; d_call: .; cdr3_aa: CASSSRGTGELFF; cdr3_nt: TGTGCCAGCAGTTCAAGGGGCACCGGGGAGCTGTTTTTT
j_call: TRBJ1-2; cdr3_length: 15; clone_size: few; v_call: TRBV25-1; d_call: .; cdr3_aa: CASSRQERGNYGYTF; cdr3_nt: TGTGCCAGCAGCAGACAGGAACGGGGAAACTATGGCTACACCTTC
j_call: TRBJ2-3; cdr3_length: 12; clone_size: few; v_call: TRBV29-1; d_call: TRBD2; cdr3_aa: CVAGGATDTQYF; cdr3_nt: TGCGTAGCGGGAGGCGCCACAGATACGCAGTATTTT
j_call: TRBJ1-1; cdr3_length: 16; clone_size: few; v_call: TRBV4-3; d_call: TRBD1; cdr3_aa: CASSHWTGGANTEAFF; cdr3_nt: TGCGCCAGCAGCCACTGGACAGGGGGCGCGAACACTGAAGCTTTCTTT
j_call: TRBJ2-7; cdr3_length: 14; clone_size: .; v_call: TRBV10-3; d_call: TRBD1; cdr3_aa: CAISDEGAPNEQYF; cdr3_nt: TGTGCCATCAGTGACGAGGGGGCTCCTAACGAGCAGTACTTC
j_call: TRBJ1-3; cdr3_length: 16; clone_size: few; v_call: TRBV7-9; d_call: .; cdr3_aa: CASSLAGGGAGNTIYF; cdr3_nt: TGTGCCAGCAGCTTAGCTGGCGGGGGCGCGGGAAACACCATATATTTT
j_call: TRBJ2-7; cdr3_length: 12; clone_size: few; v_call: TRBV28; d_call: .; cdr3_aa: CASRSGPYEQYF; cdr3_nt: TGTGCCAGCCGTAGCGGCCCCTACGAGCAGTACTTC
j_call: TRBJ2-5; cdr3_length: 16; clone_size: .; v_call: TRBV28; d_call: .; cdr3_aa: CASSFVSEVPQETQYF; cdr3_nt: TGTGCCAGCAGTTTCGTTAGCGAAGTGCCTCAAGAGACCCAGTACTTC
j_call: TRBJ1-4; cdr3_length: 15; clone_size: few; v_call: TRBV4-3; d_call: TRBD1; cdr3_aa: CASSFRDRANEKLFF; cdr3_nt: TGCGCCAGCAGCTTTCGGGACAGGGCAAATGAAAAACTGTTTTTT
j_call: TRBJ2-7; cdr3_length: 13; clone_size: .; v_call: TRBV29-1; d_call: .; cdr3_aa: CSVGPRGPTEQYF; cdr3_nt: TGCAGCGTTGGCCCTAGGGGCCCCACCGAGCAGTACTTC
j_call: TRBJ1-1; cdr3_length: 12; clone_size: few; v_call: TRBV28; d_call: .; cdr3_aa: CASSEGNTEAFF; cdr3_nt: TGTGCCAGCAGTGAGGGAAACACTGAAGCTTTCTTT
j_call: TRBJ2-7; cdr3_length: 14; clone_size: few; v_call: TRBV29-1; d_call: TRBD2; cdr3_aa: CSVEKAAGGDGQYF; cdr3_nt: TGCAGCGTTGAAAAGGCGGCCGGGGGGGACGGGCAGTACTTC
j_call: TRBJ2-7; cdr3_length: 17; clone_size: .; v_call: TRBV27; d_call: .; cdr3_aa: CASRGLGTAAQGYEQYF; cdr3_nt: TGTGCCAGCAGGGGACTAGGGACAGCCGCCCAGGGATACGAGCAGTACTTC
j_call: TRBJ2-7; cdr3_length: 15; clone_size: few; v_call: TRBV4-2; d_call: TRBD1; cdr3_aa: CASSQDRDRYNEQYF; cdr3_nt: TGTGCCAGCAGCCAAGATCGGGACAGGTACAACGAGCAGTACTTC
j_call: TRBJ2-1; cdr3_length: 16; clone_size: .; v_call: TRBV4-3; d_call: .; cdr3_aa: CASSQELILAGHEQFF; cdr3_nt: TGCGCCAGCAGCCAAGAATTGATTCTTGCGGGCCATGAGCAGTTCTTC
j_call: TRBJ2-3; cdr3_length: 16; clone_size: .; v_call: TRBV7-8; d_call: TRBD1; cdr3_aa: CASSSQGAQVSDTQYF; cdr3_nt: TGTGCCAGCAGCTCACAGGGGGCGCAGGTATCAGATACGCAGTATTTT
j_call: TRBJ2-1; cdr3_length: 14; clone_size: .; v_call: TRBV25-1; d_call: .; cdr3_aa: CASSDWQGWGEQFF; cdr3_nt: TGTGCCAGCAGTGACTGGCAGGGCTGGGGTGAGCAGTTCTTC
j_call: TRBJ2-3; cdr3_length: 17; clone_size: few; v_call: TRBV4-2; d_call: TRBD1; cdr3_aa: CASSQDLQGTGTDTQYF; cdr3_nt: TGTGCCAGCAGCCAAGACTTACAGGGGACGGGCACAGATACGCAGTATTTT
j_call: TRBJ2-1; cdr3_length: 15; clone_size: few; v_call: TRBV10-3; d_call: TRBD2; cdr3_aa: CAISGPSGTPNEQFF; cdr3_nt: TGTGCCATCAGTGGTCCTAGCGGGACCCCCAATGAGCAGTTCTTC
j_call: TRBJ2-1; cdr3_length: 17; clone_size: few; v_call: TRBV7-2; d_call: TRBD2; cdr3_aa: CASSLESGGPYDNEQFF; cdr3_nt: TGTGCCAGCAGCTTAGAGAGCGGGGGGCCTTATGACAATGAGCAGTTCTTC
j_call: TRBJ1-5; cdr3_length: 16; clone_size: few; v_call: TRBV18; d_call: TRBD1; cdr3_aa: CASSPGGQGPHQPQHF; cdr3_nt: TGTGCCAGCTCACCGGGGGGACAGGGGCCCCATCAGCCCCAGCATTTT
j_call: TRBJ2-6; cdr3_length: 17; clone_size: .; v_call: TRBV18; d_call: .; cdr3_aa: CASSPSVLAFGANVLTF; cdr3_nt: TGTGCCAGCTCACCAAGTGTTTTGGCATTCGGGGCCAACGTCCTGACTTTC
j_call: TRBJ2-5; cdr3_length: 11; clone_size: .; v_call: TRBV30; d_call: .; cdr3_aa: CAWSTKETQYF; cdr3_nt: TGTGCCTGGAGTACTAAAGAGACCCAGTACTTC
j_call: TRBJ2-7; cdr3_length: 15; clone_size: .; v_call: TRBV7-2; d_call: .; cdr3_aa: CASSLGTSGTYEQYF; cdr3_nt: TGTGCCAGCAGCCTAGGGACATCTGGGACCTACGAGCAGTACTTC
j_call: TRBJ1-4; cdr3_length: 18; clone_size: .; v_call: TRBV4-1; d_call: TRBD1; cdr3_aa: CASSQEGASGQGIGKLFF; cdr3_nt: TGCGCCAGCAGCCAAGAGGGAGCGTCGGGACAGGGAATAGGGAAACTGTTTTTT
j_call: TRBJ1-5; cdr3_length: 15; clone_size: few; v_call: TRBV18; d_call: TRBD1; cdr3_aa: CASSPETGGYQPQHF; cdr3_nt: TGTGCCAGCTCACCAGAAACAGGGGGTTACCAGCCCCAGCATTTT
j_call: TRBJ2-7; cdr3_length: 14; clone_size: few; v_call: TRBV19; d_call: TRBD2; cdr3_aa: CASSIPGGNYEQYF; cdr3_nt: TGTGCCAGTAGTATCCCGGGGGGAAACTACGAGCAGTACTTC
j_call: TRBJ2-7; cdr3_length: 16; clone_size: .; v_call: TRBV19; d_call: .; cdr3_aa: CASSIDPSRPTYEQYF; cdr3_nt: TGTGCCAGTAGTATAGATCCGTCCCGCCCTACCTACGAGCAGTACTTC
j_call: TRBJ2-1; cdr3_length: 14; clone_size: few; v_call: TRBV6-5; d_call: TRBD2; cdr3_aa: CASRARGRAGEQFF; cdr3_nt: TGTGCCAGCAGGGCGCGCGGGAGGGCCGGTGAGCAGTTCTTC
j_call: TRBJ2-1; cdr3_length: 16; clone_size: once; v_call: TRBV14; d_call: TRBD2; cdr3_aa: CASSQVGGSSYNEQFF; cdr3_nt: TGTGCCAGCAGCCAAGTCGGGGGGAGCTCCTACAATGAGCAGTTCTTC
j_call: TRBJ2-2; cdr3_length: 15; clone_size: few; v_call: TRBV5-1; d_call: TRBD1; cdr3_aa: CASSSGTGFTGELFF; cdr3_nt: TGCGCCAGCAGCTCCGGGACAGGGTTCACCGGGGAGCTGTTTTTT
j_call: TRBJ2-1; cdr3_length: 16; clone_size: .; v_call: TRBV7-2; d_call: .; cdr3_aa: CASSFGQLSSYNEQFF; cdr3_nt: TGTGCCAGCAGCTTTGGACAGCTGAGCTCCTACAATGAGCAGTTCTTC
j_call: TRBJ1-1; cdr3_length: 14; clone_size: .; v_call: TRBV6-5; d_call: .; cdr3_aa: CASSSGILNTEAFF; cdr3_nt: TGTGCCAGCAGTTCAGGGATCTTGAACACTGAAGCTTTCTTT
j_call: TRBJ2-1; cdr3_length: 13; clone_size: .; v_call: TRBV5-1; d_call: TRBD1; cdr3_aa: CASSFSGGNEQFF; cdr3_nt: TGCGCCAGCAGCTTCTCAGGGGGCAATGAGCAGTTCTTC
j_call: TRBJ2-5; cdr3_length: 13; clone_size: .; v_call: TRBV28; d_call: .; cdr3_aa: CASSYRSPETQYF; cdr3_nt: TGTGCCAGCAGCTATCGGTCCCCAGAGACCCAGTACTTC
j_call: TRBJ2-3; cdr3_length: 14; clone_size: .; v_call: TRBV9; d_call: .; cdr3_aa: CASSVGGPTDTQYF; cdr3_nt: TGTGCCAGCAGCGTGGGAGGCCCCACAGATACGCAGTATTTT
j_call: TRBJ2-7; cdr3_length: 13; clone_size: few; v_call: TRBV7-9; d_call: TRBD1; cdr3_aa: CASSLRQGNEQYF; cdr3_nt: TGTGCCAGCAGCTTAAGACAGGGGAACGAGCAGTACTTC
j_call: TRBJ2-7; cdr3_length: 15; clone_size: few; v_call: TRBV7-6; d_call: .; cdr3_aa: CASSLDEASRREQYF; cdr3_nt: TGTGCCAGCAGCTTAGACGAGGCTAGTAGGCGCGAGCAGTACTTC
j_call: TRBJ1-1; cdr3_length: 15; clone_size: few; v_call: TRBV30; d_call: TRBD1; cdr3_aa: CAWSVPDRTNTEAFF; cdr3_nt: TGTGCCTGGAGTGTACCGGACAGGACCAACACTGAAGCTTTCTTT
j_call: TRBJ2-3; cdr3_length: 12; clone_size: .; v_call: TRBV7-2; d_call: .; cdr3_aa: CASSPTTDTQYF; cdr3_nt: TGTGCCAGCAGCCCTACCACAGATACGCAGTATTTT
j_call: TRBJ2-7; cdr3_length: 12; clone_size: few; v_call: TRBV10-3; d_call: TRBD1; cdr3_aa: CAIWTGVHEQYF; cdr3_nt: TGTGCCATCTGGACAGGGGTCCACGAGCAGTACTTC
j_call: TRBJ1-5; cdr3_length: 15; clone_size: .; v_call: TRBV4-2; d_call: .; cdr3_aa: CASSQAQGIDQPQHF; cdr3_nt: TGTGCCAGCAGCCAAGCACAGGGCATTGATCAGCCCCAGCATTTT
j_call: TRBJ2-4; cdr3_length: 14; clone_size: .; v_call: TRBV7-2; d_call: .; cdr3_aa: CASSLEWQANIQYF; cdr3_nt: TGTGCCAGCAGCTTAGAGTGGCAGGCAAACATTCAGTACTTC
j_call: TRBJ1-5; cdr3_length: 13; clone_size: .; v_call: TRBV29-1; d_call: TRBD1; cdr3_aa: CSVGGGVDQPQHF; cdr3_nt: TGCAGCGTTGGAGGGGGCGTAGATCAGCCCCAGCATTTT
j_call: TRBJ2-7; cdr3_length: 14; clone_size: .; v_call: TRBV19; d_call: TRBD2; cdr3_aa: CASSIQAGDYEQYF; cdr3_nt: TGTGCCAGTAGTATACAAGCGGGGGACTACGAGCAGTACTTC
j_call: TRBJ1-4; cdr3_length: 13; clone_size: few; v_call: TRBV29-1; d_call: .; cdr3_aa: CSASVTTNEKLFF; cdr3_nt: TGCAGCGCCTCAGTTACAACTAATGAAAAACTGTTTTTT
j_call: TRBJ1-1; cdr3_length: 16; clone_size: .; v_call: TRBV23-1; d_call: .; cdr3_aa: CASSQLGSGNRAEAFF; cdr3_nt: TGCGCCAGCAGTCAATTAGGGTCAGGGAATAGAGCTGAAGCTTTCTTT
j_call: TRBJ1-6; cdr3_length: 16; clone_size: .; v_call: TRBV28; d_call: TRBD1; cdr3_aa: CASSFWGQVFGSPLHF; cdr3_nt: TGTGCCAGCAGTTTTTGGGGACAGGTCTTTGGGTCACCCCTCCACTTT
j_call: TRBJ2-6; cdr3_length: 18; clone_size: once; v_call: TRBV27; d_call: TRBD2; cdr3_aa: CASSPAGLAGAGANVLTF; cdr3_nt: TGTGCCAGCAGCCCGGCGGGACTAGCGGGAGCGGGGGCCAACGTCCTGACTTTC
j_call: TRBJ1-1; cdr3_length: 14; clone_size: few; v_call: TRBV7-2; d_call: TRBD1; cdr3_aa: CASSWGQGNTEAFF; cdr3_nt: TGTGCCAGCAGCTGGGGACAGGGAAACACTGAAGCTTTCTTT
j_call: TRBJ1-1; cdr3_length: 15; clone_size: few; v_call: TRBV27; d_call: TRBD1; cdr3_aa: CASSARDSRNTEAFF; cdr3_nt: TGTGCCAGCAGTGCCCGGGACAGCAGGAACACTGAAGCTTTCTTT
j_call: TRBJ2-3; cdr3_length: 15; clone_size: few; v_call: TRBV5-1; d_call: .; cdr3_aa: CASSPEGQPTDTQYF; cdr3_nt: TGCGCCAGCAGCCCGGAGGGACAGCCCACAGATACGCAGTATTTT
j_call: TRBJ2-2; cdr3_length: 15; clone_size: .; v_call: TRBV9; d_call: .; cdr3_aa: CASSVADTYTGELFF; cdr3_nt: TGTGCCAGCAGCGTAGCCGACACGTACACCGGGGAGCTGTTTTTT
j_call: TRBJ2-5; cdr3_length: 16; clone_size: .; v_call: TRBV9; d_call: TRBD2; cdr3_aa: CASSVGSGRAPETQYF; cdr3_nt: TGTGCCAGCAGCGTAGGTAGCGGGAGGGCCCCAGAGACCCAGTACTTC
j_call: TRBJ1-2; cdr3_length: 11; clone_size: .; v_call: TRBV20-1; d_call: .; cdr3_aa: CSARTGGGYTF; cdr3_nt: TGCAGTGCTAGGACAGGTGGTGGCTACACCTTC